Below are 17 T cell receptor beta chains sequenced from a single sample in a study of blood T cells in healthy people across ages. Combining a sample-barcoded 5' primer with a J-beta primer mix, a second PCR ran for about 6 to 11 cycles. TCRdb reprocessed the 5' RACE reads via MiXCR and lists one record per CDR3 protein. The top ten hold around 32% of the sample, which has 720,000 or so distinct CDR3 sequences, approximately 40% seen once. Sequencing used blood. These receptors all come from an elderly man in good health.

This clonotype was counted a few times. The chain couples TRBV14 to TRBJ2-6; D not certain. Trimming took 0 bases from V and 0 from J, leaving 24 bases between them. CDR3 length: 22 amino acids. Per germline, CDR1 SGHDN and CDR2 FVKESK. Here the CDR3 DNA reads TGTGCCAGCAGCCAAGATGCTTACTCGGGTACCGGCGGACGCTCTGGGGCCAACGTCCTGACTTTC. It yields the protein CASSQDAYSGTGGRSGANVLTF.

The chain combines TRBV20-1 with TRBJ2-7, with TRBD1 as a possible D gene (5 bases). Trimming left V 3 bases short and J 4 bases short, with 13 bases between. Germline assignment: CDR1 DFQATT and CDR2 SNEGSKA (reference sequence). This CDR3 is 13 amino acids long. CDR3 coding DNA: TGCAGTGCTAGCTCAGGGCCAGGGTACGAGCAGTACTTC. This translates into CSASSGPGYEQYF.

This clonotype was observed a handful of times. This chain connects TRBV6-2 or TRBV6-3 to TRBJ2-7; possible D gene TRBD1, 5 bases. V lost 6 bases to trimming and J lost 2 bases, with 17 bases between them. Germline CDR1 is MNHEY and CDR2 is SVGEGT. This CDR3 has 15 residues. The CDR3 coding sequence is TGTGCCAGCAGCCCCGACAGCCCGGGCACCTACGAGCAGTACTTC. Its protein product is CASSPDSPGTYEQYF.

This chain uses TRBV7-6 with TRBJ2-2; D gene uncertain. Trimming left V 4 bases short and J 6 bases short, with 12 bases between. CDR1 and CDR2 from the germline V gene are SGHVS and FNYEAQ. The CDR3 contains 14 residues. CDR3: CASSSDPPPGELFF. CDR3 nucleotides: TGTGCCAGCAGCTCCGACCCTCCCCCCGGGGAGCTGTTTTTT.

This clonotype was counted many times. The CDR3 DNA reads as TGTGCCAGCAGCCAACAGGGCAACTATGGCTACACCTTC. Its protein product is CASSQQGNYGYTF. V is TRBV7-9 and J is TRBJ1-2; tentatively, D is TRBD1 (6 bases). CDR1 is SEHNR and CDR2 is FQNEAQ in the germline V gene (reference sequence). Trimming pared 5 bases from V and 2 bases from J, leaving 9 bases between. The CDR3 runs to 13 residues. The full variable domain, in which reference TRBV7-9 and TRBJ1-2 provide the parts outside the CDR3, is DTGVSQNPRHKITKRGQNVTFRCDPISEHNRLYWYRQTLGQGPEFLTYFQNEAQLEKSRLLSDRFSAERPKGSFSTLEIQRTEQGDSAMYLCASSQQGNYGYTFGSGTRLTVV.

The CDR3 DNA reads TGTGCCAGCGGACACCCGGGGCCGAAGCGTGGCTACACCTTC. It codes for CASGHPGPKRGYTF. The J gene is TRBJ1-2, the V gene TRBV7-9, with D possibly being TRBD1 (5 bases). V was cut by 8 bases and J by 7 bases, with 20 bases left in between. This CDR3 is 14 amino acids long. Germline lookup yields CDR1 SEHNR and CDR2 FQNEAQ (reference sequence).

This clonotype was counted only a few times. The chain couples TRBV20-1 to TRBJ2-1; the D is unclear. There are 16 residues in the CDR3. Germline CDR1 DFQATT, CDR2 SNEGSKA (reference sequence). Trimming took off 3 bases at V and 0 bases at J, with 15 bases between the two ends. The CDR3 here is CSASQSRRSSYNEQFF. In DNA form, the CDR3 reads TGCAGTGCTAGCCAGTCCAGGCGTTCCTCCTACAATGAGCAGTTCTTC.

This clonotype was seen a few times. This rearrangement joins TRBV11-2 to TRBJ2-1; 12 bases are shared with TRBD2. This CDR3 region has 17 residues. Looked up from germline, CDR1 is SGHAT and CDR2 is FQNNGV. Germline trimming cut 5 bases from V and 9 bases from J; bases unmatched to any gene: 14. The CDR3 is CASSLRRVTSGGVEQFF. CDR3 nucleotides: TGTGCCAGCAGCCTAAGGAGGGTGACTAGCGGGGGTGTTGAGCAGTTCTTC.

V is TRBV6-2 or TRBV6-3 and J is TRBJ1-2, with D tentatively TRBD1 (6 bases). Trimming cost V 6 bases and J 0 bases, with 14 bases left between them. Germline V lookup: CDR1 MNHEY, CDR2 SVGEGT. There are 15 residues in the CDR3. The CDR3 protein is CASSRTGTTNYGYTF. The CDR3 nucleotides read TGTGCCAGCAGCCGCACAGGGACAACTAACTATGGCTACACCTTC.

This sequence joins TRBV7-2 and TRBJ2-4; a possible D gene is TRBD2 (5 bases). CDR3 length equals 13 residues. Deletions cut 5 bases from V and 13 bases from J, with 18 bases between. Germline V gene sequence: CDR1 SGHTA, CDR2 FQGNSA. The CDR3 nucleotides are TGTGCCAGCAGCCTGGAGCGCAAAAGGGAGCAGTACTTC. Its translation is CASSLERKREQYF.

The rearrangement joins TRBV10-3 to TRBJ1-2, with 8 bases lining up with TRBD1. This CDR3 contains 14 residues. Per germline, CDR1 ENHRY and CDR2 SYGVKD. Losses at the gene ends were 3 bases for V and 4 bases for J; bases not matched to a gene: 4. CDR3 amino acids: CAISDRGLTYGYTF. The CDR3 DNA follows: TGTGCCATCAGTGACAGGGGGCTAACCTATGGCTACACCTTC.

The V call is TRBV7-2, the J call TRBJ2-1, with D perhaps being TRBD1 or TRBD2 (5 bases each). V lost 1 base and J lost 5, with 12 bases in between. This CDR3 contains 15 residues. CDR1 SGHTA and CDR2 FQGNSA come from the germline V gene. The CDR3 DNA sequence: TGTGCCAGCAGCTTAGTGAGGGGCCAAGACAATGAGCAGTTCTTC. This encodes CASSLVRGQDNEQFF. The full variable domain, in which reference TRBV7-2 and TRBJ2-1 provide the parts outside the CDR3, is GAGVSQSPSNKVTEKGKDVELRCDPISGHTALYWYRQSLGQGLEFLIYFQGNSAPDKSGLPSDRFSAERTGGSVSTLTIQRTQQEDSAVYLCASSLVRGQDNEQFFGPGTRLTVL.

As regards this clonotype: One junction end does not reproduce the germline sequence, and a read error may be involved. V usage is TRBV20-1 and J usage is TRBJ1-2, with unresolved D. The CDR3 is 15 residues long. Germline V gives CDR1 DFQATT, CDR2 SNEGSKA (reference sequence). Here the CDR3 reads CSTRDQTSVTYGYTF. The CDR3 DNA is TGCAGTACTAGAGATCAGACGTCGGTTACTTATGGCTACACCTTC.

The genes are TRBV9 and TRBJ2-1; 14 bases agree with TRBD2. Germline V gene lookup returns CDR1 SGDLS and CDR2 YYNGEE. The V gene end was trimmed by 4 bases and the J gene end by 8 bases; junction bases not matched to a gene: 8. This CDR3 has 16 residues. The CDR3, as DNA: TGTGCCAGCAGCCTCTCCGGGACTAGCGGGGGCGATGAGCAGTTCTTC. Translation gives CASSLSGTSGGDEQFF. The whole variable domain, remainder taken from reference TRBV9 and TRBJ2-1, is DSGVTQTPKHLITATGQRVTLRCSPRSGDLSVYWYQQSLDQGLQFLIQYYNGEERAKGNILERFSAQQFPDLHSELNLSSLELGDSALYFCASSLSGTSGGDEQFFGPGTRLTVL.

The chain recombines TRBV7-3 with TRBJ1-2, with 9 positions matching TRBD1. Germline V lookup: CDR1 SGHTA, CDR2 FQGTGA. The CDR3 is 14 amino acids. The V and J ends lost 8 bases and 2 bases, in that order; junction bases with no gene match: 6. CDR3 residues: CASGPGQGNYGYTF. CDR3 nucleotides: TGTGCCAGCGGACCGGGACAGGGAAACTATGGCTACACCTTC.

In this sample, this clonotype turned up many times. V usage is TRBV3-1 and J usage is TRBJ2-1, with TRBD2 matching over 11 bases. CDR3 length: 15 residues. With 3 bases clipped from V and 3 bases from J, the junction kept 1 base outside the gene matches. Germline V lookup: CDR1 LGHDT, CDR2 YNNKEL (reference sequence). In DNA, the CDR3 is TGTGCCAGCAGCCACGGGACTAGCGGCTACAATGAGCAGTTCTTC. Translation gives CASSHGTSGYNEQFF.

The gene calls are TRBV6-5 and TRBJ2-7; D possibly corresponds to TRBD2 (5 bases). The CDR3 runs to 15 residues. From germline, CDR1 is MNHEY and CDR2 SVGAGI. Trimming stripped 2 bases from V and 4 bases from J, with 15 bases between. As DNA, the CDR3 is TGTGCCAGCAGTTACGGCGGGCAGACGTCTTACGAGCAGTACTTC. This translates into CASSYGGQTSYEQYF.